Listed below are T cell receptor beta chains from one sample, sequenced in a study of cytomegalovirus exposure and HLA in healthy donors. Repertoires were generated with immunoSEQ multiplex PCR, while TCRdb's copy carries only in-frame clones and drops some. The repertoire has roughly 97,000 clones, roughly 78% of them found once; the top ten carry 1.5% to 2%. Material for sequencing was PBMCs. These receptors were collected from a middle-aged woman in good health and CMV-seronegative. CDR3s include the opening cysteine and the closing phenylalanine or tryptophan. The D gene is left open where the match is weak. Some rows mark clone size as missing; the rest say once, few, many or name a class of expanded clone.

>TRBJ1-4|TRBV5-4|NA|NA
TGTGCCAGCAGCTTGTCGGGAGGGGCCTTTAGGATTGAAAAACTGTTTTTT
CASSLSGGAFRIEKLFF
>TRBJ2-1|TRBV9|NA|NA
TGTGCCAGCGCACCGGGACACAGCTCCTACAATGAGCAGTTCTTC
CASAPGHSSYNEQFF
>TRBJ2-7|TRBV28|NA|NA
TGTGCCAGCAGCACTTCCCAGGGCTACGAGCAGTACTTC
CASSTSQGYEQYF
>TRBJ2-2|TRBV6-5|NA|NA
TGTGCCAGCAGTTACTCGATGGGCCCCGGGGAGCTGTTTTTT
CASSYSMGPGELFF
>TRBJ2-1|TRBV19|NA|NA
TGTGCCAGTAGTATGAAGCGGTGGGGGGATGAGCAGTTCTTC
CASSMKRWGDEQFF
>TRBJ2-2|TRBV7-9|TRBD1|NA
TGTGCCAGCAGCCCGGACAGGGGGATGACCGGGGAGCTGTTTTTT
CASSPDRGMTGELFF
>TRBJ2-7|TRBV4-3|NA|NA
TGCGCCAGCAGCCAGGACTCAGGATTGAGATATGAGCAGTACTTC
CASSQDSGLRYEQYF
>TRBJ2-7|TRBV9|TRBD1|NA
TGTGCCAGCAGCGTAGGGCCCAGGACAGGGCACGAGCAGTACTTC
CASSVGPRTGHEQYF
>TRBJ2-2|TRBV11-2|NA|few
TGTGCCAGCAGCCCCCAGATGTTCACCGGGGAGCTGTTTTTT
CASSPQMFTGELFF
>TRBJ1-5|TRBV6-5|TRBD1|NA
TGTGCCAGCAGTGGTGACAGGGGCGGAAATCAGCCCCAGCATTTT
CASSGDRGGNQPQHF
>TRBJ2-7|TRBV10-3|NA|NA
TGTGCCATCAGTGAGTATAGCCCCGAGCAGTACTTC
CAISEYSPEQYF
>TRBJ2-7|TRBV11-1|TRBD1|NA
TGTGCCAGCAGCTTAGCGCAACAGGGGCCCTACGAGCAGTACTTC
CASSLAQQGPYEQYF
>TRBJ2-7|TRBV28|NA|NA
TGTGCCAGCAGACCTATTTCTACCTACGAGCAGTACTTC
CASRPISTYEQYF
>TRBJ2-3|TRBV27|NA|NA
TGTGCCAGCATGTTTCGAGCATCAGATACGCAGTATTTT
CASMFRASDTQYF
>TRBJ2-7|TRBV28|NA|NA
TGTGCCAGCAGTTTCGACAGTTACTACGAGCAGTACTTC
CASSFDSYYEQYF
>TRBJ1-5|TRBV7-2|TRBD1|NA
TGTGCCAGCAGCTTAGAGGGGACAGGGAGTAATCGGCCCCAGCATTTT
CASSLEGTGSNRPQHF